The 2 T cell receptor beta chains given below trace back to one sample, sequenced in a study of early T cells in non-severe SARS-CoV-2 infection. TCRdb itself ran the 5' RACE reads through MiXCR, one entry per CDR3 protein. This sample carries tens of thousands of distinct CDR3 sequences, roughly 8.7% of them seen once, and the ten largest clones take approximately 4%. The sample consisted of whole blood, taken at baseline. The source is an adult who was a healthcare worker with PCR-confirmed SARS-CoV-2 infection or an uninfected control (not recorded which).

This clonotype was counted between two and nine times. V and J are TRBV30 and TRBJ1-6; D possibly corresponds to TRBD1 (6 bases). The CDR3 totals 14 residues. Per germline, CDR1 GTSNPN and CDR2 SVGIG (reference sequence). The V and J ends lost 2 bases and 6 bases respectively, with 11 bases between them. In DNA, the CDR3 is TGTGCCTGGAGTAACCAGGGGCGTAATTCACCCCTCCACTTT. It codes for CAWSNQGRNSPLHF.

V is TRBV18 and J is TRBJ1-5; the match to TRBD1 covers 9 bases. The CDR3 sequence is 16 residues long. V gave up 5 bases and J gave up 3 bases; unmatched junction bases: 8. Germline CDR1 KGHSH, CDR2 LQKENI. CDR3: CASSKWDRVSNQPQHF. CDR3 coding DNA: TGTGCCAGCTCAAAGTGGGACAGGGTCTCCAATCAGCCCCAGCATTTT.